These 6 T cell receptor beta chains share one sample of origin, sequenced in a study of CD8+ T cells in alopecia areata. After isolation, RNA underwent reverse transcription to generate cDNA as the sequencing template. The table came from immunoSEQ multiplex PCR; TCRdb's copy has only in-frame clones and leaves some out. The sample has just over 150,000 clones, less than 70% seen once. The treatment denotes: oral pan-JAK inhibitor, 5-10 mg twice daily. This specimen was CD4+ T cells sorted from blood, taken at week 4, from a patient treated with tofacitinib. The origin of the receptors is a human donor with alopecia areata.

The gene calls are TRBV7-2 and TRBJ2-7; D remains ambiguous. The V gene's germline CDR1 is SGHTA and CDR2 FQGNSA. The CDR3 length is 12 residues. Trimming stripped 6 bases from V and 7 bases from J, with 13 bases between. The DNA for the CDR3 is TGTGCCAGCAGTCTAACAGAGCTTGAGCAGTACTTC. Translated: CASSLTELEQYF.

The chain employs TRBV7-9 and TRBJ2-7; D gene ambiguous. Germline loops: CDR1 SEHNR, CDR2 FQNEAQ (reference sequence). CDR3 size: 12 residues. Trimming removed 4 bases from V and 3 bases from J, with 7 bases in between. CDR3 loop: CASSSEYYEQYF. The DNA for the CDR3 is TGTGCCAGCAGCTCCGAGTACTACGAGCAGTACTTC.

V usage is TRBV6-5 and J usage is TRBJ2-2, with 7 nucleotides matching TRBD1. Trimming cost V 4 bases and J 1 base; bases outside gene matches: 3. Germline loops: CDR1 MNHEY, CDR2 SVGAGI. This CDR3 is built from 15 residues. CDR3 in amino acids: CASSFGTVNTGELFF. The CDR3 coding sequence is TGTGCCAGCAGTTTTGGGACAGTGAACACCGGGGAGCTGTTTTTT.

V is TRBV5-6 and J is TRBJ1-1; D uncertain. The V gene lost 0 bases and the J gene lost 7 bases, with 7 bases spanning the gap. The CDR3 covers 12 residues. Per germline, CDR1 SGHDT and CDR2 YYEEEE. Here the CDR3 reads CASSLDWGEAFF. CDR3 DNA: TGTGCCAGCAGCTTGGACTGGGGTGAAGCTTTCTTT.

This clone has a handful of counts. Other DNA sequences from this sample encode an identical CDR3 as well. The chain employs TRBV30 and TRBJ2-3; TRBD1 might be the D (6 bases). CDR3 size: 13 residues. Germline CDR1 GTSNPN, CDR2 SVGIG (reference sequence). The V end lost 0 bases, the J end lost 3 bases, and 7 bases lay between the germline ends. The CDR3 spells CAWSVQGTDTQYF. As DNA, the CDR3 is TGTGCCTGGAGTGTCCAGGGGACAGATACGCAGTATTTT.

The V call is TRBV2, the J call TRBJ2-5; the D is unclear. V dropped 6 bases and J dropped 1 base, with 6 bases sitting between them. This CDR3 spans 12 amino acids. CDR1 and CDR2 from the germline V gene are SNHLY and FYNNEI. CDR3 sequence: CASRYGQETQYF. The CDR3 DNA follows: TGTGCCAGCAGGTACGGCCAAGAGACCCAGTACTTC.